These 16 T cell receptor beta chains originate from one sample sequenced in a study of blood T cells in healthy people across ages. PCR was performed a second time for 7 to 11 cycles using a sample-barcoded 5' primer and a J-beta primer mix. TCRdb redid the calling of the 5' RACE reads with MiXCR, one entry per CDR3 protein. The sample yields over 950,000 distinct CDR3 sequences, more than 30% seen once. Sequences were obtained from blood. The receptors originated from a young man in good health.

About this clonotype: One end of the junction is discordant with germline, which a read error may explain. The CDR3 is CAGRKSGNTIYF. CDR3 sequence (DNA): TGTGCCGGCAGGAAATCTGGAAACACCATATATTTT. This sequence joins TRBV12-3 or TRBV12-4 and TRBJ1-3, with D unclear. The CDR3 runs 12 residues.

The chain employs TRBV6-5 and TRBJ2-7, with D possibly being TRBD2 (5 bases). CDR1 and CDR2 (germline): MNHEY, SVGAGI. V lost 0 bases and J 1 base, leaving 13 bases between the germline ends. The CDR3 has 16 amino acids. CDR3 in amino acids: CASSYSAATRSYEQYF. As DNA, the CDR3 is TGTGCCAGCAGTTACTCGGCGGCTACTAGGTCCTACGAGCAGTACTTC.

This clonotype was seen at least ten times. The CDR3 loop reads CAISESRDRGNEQFF. CDR3 bases: TGTGCCATCAGTGAATCGAGGGACAGGGGCAATGAGCAGTTCTTC. The chain links TRBV10-3 to TRBJ2-1; 10 positions agree with TRBD1. The CDR3 is made up of 15 amino acids. Germline V lookup: CDR1 ENHRY, CDR2 SYGVKD. Trimming took 3 bases from V and 6 from J; bases not matched to a gene: 5.

There are a few counts of this clonotype. The chain combines TRBV5-5 with TRBJ2-5; tentatively, D is TRBD1 (5 bases). Germline CDR1 SGHKS, CDR2 YYEKEE (reference sequence). The CDR3 is made up of 17 amino acids. V was pared by 0 bases and J by 1 base, with 16 bases between. The CDR3 nucleotides read TGTGCCAGCAGCTTGGACTGGGTGACAGCTTCCCAAGAGACCCAGTACTTC. Its protein product is CASSLDWVTASQETQYF. The full variable domain, completed using reference TRBV5-5 and TRBJ2-5, is DAGVTQSPTHLIKTRGQQVTLRCSPISGHKSVSWYQQVLGQGPQFIFQYYEKEERGRGNFPDRFSARQFPNYSSELNVNALLLGDSALYLCASSLDWVTASQETQYFGPGTRLLVL.

This chain uses TRBV6-2 or TRBV6-3 with TRBJ2-3, with TRBD2 as a possible D gene (5 bases). The CDR3 is 14 residues long. CDR1 and CDR2 (germline): MNHEY, SVGEGT. V lost 6 bases and J 5 bases, leaving 15 bases between the germline ends. The CDR3 bases are TGTGCCAGCAGCCCGGACTCCAGTCAAGATACGCAGTATTTT. This gives the protein CASSPDSSQDTQYF.

The chain has TRBV20-1 and TRBJ1-1; D unresolved. There are 11 residues in the CDR3. V lost 0 bases to trimming and J lost 11 bases, with 10 bases between them. Per the germline V gene, CDR1 is DFQATT and CDR2 is SNEGSKA (reference sequence). The CDR3 is CSAREGWFAFF. DNA for the CDR3: TGCAGTGCTAGAGAAGGGTGGTTCGCTTTCTTT.

This chain joins TRBV27 and TRBJ1-2, with D perhaps TRBD1 (5 bases). V was trimmed by 3 bases and J by 7 bases, leaving 12 bases between them. This CDR3 comprises 13 residues. Per the germline V gene, CDR1 is MNHEY and CDR2 is SMNVEV (reference sequence). The CDR3, as DNA: TGTGCCAGCAGTTTGGCGGCAGGGTCTGGCTACACCTTC. Amino acid sequence: CASSLAAGSGYTF.

This sequence joins TRBV12-3 or TRBV12-4 and TRBJ2-5, with TRBD1 matching over 7 bases. V was clipped by 8 bases and J by 2 bases; unmatched bases: 11. This CDR3 contains 15 residues. CDR3 sequence: CASLATGTVQETQYF. CDR3 sequence (DNA): TGTGCCAGCCTAGCTACCGGGACAGTACAAGAGACCCAGTACTTC.

This clonotype was counted between two and nine times. The CDR3 loop reads CASSAKGQTEAFF. CDR3 nucleotide sequence: TGCGCCAGCAGCGCTAAGGGGCAAACTGAAGCTTTCTTT. This chain uses TRBV4-1 with TRBJ1-1; tentative D call: TRBD1 (5 bases). This CDR3 is 13 amino acids long. The germline V and J ends were trimmed by 5 bases and 5 bases, with 12 bases remaining between them. The germline gives CDR1 MGHRA, CDR2 YSYEKL.

In this sample, this clonotype turned up a few times. The V gene is TRBV29-1, the J gene TRBJ2-7; 9 nucleotides line up with TRBD1. There are 14 residues in the CDR3. J was trimmed by 2 bases and V by 6 bases; bases with no gene match: 8. Per germline, CDR1 SQVTM and CDR2 ANQGSEA. CDR3 loop: CSVGYGTGTYEQYF. Here the CDR3 DNA reads TGCAGCGTGGGATACGGGACAGGGACCTACGAGCAGTACTTC.

A few counts support this clonotype. The V gene is TRBV19, the J gene TRBJ1-2; possible D gene TRBD1, 5 bases. The CDR3 is 13 amino acids. V was pared by 7 bases and J by 2 bases, with 11 bases between. Germline assignment: CDR1 LNHDA and CDR2 SQIVND (reference sequence). The DNA of the CDR3 is TGTGCCAGTAAGACTAACAGGAACTATGGCTACACCTTC. Its translation: CASKTNRNYGYTF.

The chain combines TRBV12-3 or TRBV12-4 with TRBJ2-1, with 9 bases identical to TRBD2. The CDR3 is made up of 13 amino acids. The J segment lost 11 bases and the V segment lost 4 bases, leaving 6 bases of the junction unmatched. CDR3 loop: CASSSYLAGKQFF. The CDR3, as DNA: TGTGCCAGCAGTTCCTACCTAGCGGGGAAGCAGTTCTTC.

This sequence joins TRBV10-3 and TRBJ1-6; perhaps TRBD1 as D (5 bases). V was cut by 0 bases and J by 14 bases, with 14 bases left in between. The CDR3 has 14 residues. Germline CDR1 ENHRY, CDR2 SYGVKD. CDR3 coding DNA: TGTGCCATCAGTGAGTCGCAGGGAACGCTCACCCTCCACTTT. Its protein product is CAISESQGTLTLHF.

The rearrangement joins TRBV2 to TRBJ1-2; D possibly corresponds to TRBD1 (5 bases). V was cut by 1 base and J by 7 bases, with 10 bases left in between. CDR1 is SNHLY and CDR2 is FYNNEI in the germline V gene. The CDR3 is 13 residues long. CDR3 region: CASSEGGTLGYTF. CDR3 DNA: TGTGCCAGCAGTGAAGGGGGCACCCTTGGCTACACCTTC.

This clonotype appeared a single time. The CDR3: CSASQPGLALHF. CDR3 DNA sequence: TGCAGTGCTAGTCAACCCGGGCTGGCCCTCCACTTT. The gene calls are TRBV20-1 and TRBJ1-6, with D hard to call. The V end was cut by 3 bases, the J end by 14 bases, with 14 bases between. There are 12 residues in the CDR3. Germline CDR1 DFQATT, CDR2 SNEGSKA (reference sequence).

The chain uses TRBV20-1 and TRBJ1-2, with 7 bases identical to TRBD1. CDR3 length: 14 residues. V dropped 4 bases and J dropped 8; count of bases not matched to a gene: 13. The germline V gene encodes CDR1 DFQATT and CDR2 SNEGSKA (reference sequence). This CDR3 is CSATIDRAQQGYTF. CDR3 nucleotides: TGCAGTGCTACCATCGACAGGGCGCAACAGGGCTACACCTTC.